This passage covers 31 T cell receptor beta chains from one sample sequenced in a study of CD8 T cells in Susac syndrome. An amount of RNA that ranged from 0.5 to 1 ug was reverse transcribed with random hexamers. TCRdb redid the calling of the immunoSEQ multiplex PCR reads with MiXCR, one entry per CDR3 protein. The table shows 210,000 or so distinct CDR3 sequences, with less than 95% occurring only once. Sequencing input: CD4+ T cells from PBMCs. The receptors originated from a human donor with Susac syndrome.

The chain combines TRBV3-1 with TRBJ2-1; D is undetermined. CDR1 and CDR2 from the germline V gene are LGHDT and YNNKEL (reference sequence). There are 13 residues in the CDR3. The germline V and J ends were trimmed by 0 bases and 5 bases, with 5 bases remaining between them. DNA for the CDR3: TGTGCCAGCAGCCAAGACCATAACAATGAGCAGTTCTTC. This translates into CASSQDHNNEQFF.

The chain is built from TRBV5-1 and TRBJ2-4; unclear D gene. Trimming stripped 0 bases from V and 6 bases from J, with 7 bases between. Germline values: CDR1 SGHRS, CDR2 YFSETQ. The CDR3 loop spans 13 amino acids. CDR3 loop: CASSLGEPNIQYF. In DNA form, the CDR3 reads TGCGCCAGCAGCTTGGGTGAGCCAAACATTCAGTACTTC.

This chain joins TRBV12-3 or TRBV12-4 and TRBJ2-7; no definite D call. The ends were cut back, 6 bases at V and 9 bases at J, with 15 bases in the middle. The CDR3 is made up of 12 amino acids. CDR3 in amino acids: CASSKGISRQYF. The DNA of the CDR3 is TGTGCCAGCAGCAAAGGCATTTCGAGGCAGTACTTC.

This chain uses TRBV7-2 with TRBJ1-5, with TRBD1 matching 7 bases. The CDR3 is made up of 14 amino acids. Trimming removed 4 bases from V and 3 bases from J; junction bases left unmatched: 3. CDR1 and CDR2 (germline): SGHTA, FQGNSA. The CDR3 DNA follows: TGTGCCAGCAGCTCGGGACAGCCCAATCAGCCCCAGCATTTT. Translating gives CASSSGQPNQPQHF.

This sequence joins TRBV20-1 and TRBJ2-4; 8 bases line up with TRBD2. The germline V gene encodes CDR1 DFQATT and CDR2 SNEGSKA (reference sequence). J gave up 16 bases and V 6 bases, and 8 bases lay outside the gene matches. The CDR3 is 10 amino acids. CDR3 in amino acids: CSALRGGQYF. CDR3 bases: TGCAGTGCCCTCCGGGGGGGCCAATACTTC.

CDR3 nucleotides: TGCAGCGTTGAAGCCCCCCTGGCGGGGGGATCTTACAATGAGCAGTTCTTC. Translation: CSVEAPLAGGSYNEQFF. The chain uses TRBV29-1 and TRBJ2-1, with TRBD2 matching 8 bases. Looked up from germline, CDR1 is SQVTM and CDR2 is ANQGSEA. With V trimmed by 1 base and J by 4 bases, 12 bases remained unmatched. The CDR3 runs to 17 residues.

The rearrangement uses TRBV15 and TRBJ2-3; tentative D call: TRBD1 (5 bases). V was cut by 1 base and J by 4 bases, with 9 bases left in between. The CDR3 has 14 amino acids. The germline gives CDR1 LNHNV, CDR2 YYDKDF (reference sequence). The CDR3 reads CATSRAGSADTQYF. The CDR3 coding sequence is TGTGCCACCAGCAGAGCAGGGTCGGCAGATACGCAGTATTTT. Looking up the rest from reference TRBV15 and TRBJ2-3 gives the full variable domain: DAMVIQNPRYQVTQFGKPVTLSCSQTLNHNVMYWYQQKSSQAPKLLFHYYDKDFNNEADTPDNFQSRRPNTSFCFLDIRSPGLGDTAMYLCATSRAGSADTQYFGPGTRLTVL.

The chain links TRBV5-4 to TRBJ2-6; 8 nucleotides agree with TRBD2. From germline, CDR1 is SGHNT and CDR2 YYREEE (reference sequence). Trimming removed 4 bases from V and 6 bases from J; junction bases left unmatched: 9. The CDR3 has 16 residues. The CDR3 DNA is TGTGCCAGCAGCCGGATCCCAGCGGGAGAGGCCAACGTCCTGACTTTC. It encodes CASSRIPAGEANVLTF.

The chain recombines TRBV3-1 with TRBJ2-2; D is uncertain. Germline CDR1 reads LGHDT; CDR2 reads YNNKEL (reference sequence). The CDR3 loop spans 13 amino acids. Trimming stripped 4 bases from V and 6 bases from J, with 9 bases between. The CDR3 bases are TGTGCCAGCAGCCTAACAACTCCCGGGGAGCTGTTTTTT. It translates to CASSLTTPGELFF.

This clonotype was found once. The CDR3 DNA reads TGTGCCAGCAGCCAAGGTACAGAAGAAGCTTTCTTT. It specifies CASSQGTEEAFF. This chain uses TRBV3-1 with TRBJ1-1; D call uncertain. This CDR3 has 12 amino acids. Trimming took off 1 base at V and 8 bases at J, with 8 bases between the two ends. CDR1 is LGHDT, CDR2 YNNKEL, per germline (reference sequence).

V is TRBV27 and J is TRBJ2-7, with 9 bases lining up with TRBD1. CDR1 and CDR2 (germline): MNHEY, SMNVEV (reference sequence). The length of the CDR3 is 14 residues. V trimming: 10 bases; J trimming: 6 bases; junction bases outside the gene matches: 13. CDR3 coding DNA: TGTGCCACCAGCAAATTCACAGGGGGCCTCGAGCAGTACTTC. Amino acids: CATSKFTGGLEQYF.

This clonotype has only one observation. The J gene is TRBJ1-2, the V gene TRBV30; a weak D match, TRBD1 (6 bases). With 5 bases removed from V and 4 bases from J, the gap between germline ends came to 17 bases. Germline CDR1 and CDR2: GTSNPN and SVGIG (reference sequence). The CDR3 runs 14 residues. CDR3 DNA: TGTGCCTGGGGTCAGGGCAGGGGAGGCTATGGCTACACCTTC. Amino acids: CAWGQGRGGYGYTF.

The V gene is TRBV19, the J gene TRBJ1-5, with 7 positions matching TRBD1. The CDR3 contains 15 residues. V lost 7 bases, J lost 0 bases, and 6 bases stayed unmatched. Per the germline V gene, CDR1 is LNHDA and CDR2 is SQIVND (reference sequence). The CDR3: CASTATGDSNQPQHF. The CDR3 DNA sequence: TGTGCCAGTACCGCAACAGGGGATAGCAATCAGCCCCAGCATTTT.

V is TRBV19 and J is TRBJ1-5; TRBD1 might be the D (5 bases). Trimming pared 0 bases from V and 4 bases from J, leaving 13 bases between. This CDR3 has 16 amino acids. CDR1 LNHDA and CDR2 SQIVND come from the germline V gene (reference sequence). The CDR3 loop reads CASSIDRGQGNQPQHF. The CDR3 bases are TGTGCCAGTAGTATAGATCGGGGTCAGGGAAATCAGCCCCAGCATTTT.

This chain connects TRBV20-1 to TRBJ2-1, with TRBD1 matching 8 bases. The length of the CDR3 is 14 residues. The ends lost 6 bases at V and 6 bases at J; junction bases unmatched: 10. CDR1 and CDR2 from the germline V gene are DFQATT and SNEGSKA (reference sequence). The CDR3 DNA follows: TGCAGTGCCCCGGACAGGGTACAGCGCAATGAGCAGTTCTTC. Translating gives CSAPDRVQRNEQFF.

This clonotype was seen just once. The V call is TRBV19, the J call TRBJ2-2; 12 bases align to TRBD1. After removal of 6 bases from V and 7 bases from J, the junction contained 3 bases not matched to a gene. The CDR3 covers 14 residues. Germline V lookup: CDR1 LNHDA, CDR2 SQIVND (reference sequence). The CDR3 nucleotides are TGTGCCAGTAGCGGGACAGGGGGCGGCGGGGAGCTGTTTTTT. This sequence encodes CASSGTGGGGELFF.

This clonotype appeared once. V is TRBV29-1 and J is TRBJ1-3; D is possibly TRBD1 (6 bases). The germline V gene encodes CDR1 SQVTM and CDR2 ANQGSEA. This CDR3 region has 12 residues. V gave up 6 bases and J gave up 2 bases, with 8 bases separating them. The CDR3 DNA sequence: TGCAGCGTAGGGACAACTGGAAACACCATATATTTT. Translating it yields CSVGTTGNTIYF.

The CDR3 bases are TGCGCCAGCAGCCAAGATACGGGCCGGAGCTCTGGGGCCAACGTCCTGACTTTC. This translates into CASSQDTGRSSGANVLTF. V and J are TRBV4-3 and TRBJ2-6; D ambiguous. The CDR3 contains 18 residues. The V gene lost 0 bases and the J gene lost 0 bases, with 12 bases spanning the gap. Germline-derived CDR1 and CDR2 are LGHNA and YSLEER.

This chain joins TRBV5-1 and TRBJ2-2, with unresolved D. This CDR3 is built from 18 residues. The germline gives CDR1 SGHRS, CDR2 YFSETQ. V gave up 0 bases and J gave up 0 bases, with 15 bases separating them. CDR3 region: CASSLASWRPTNTGELFF. The CDR3 DNA sequence: TGCGCCAGCAGCTTGGCCTCGTGGCGGCCAACGAACACCGGGGAGCTGTTTTTT.

This chain uses TRBV7-2 with TRBJ1-6; D is unclear. V was cut by 2 bases and J by 7 bases, with 12 bases left in between. The CDR3 length is 15 residues. The germline V gene encodes CDR1 SGHTA and CDR2 FQGNSA. The CDR3 loop reads CASSLTAGTNSPLHF. The DNA of the CDR3 is TGTGCCAGCAGCTTAACGGCAGGAACGAATTCACCCCTCCACTTT. Complete variable domain (other parts from reference TRBV7-2 and TRBJ1-6): GAGVSQSPSNKVTEKGKDVELRCDPISGHTALYWYRQSLGQGLEFLIYFQGNSAPDKSGLPSDRFSAERTGGSVSTLTIQRTQQEDSAVYLCASSLTAGTNSPLHFGNGTRLTVT.

The chain has TRBV5-4 and TRBJ2-7; possible D gene TRBD1, 5 bases. Trimming removed 4 bases from V and 5 bases from J, with 16 bases in between. The CDR3 consists of 14 residues. CDR1 is SGHNT, CDR2 YYREEE, per germline (reference sequence). The CDR3 sequence is CASSPLDTRDEQYF. Here the CDR3 DNA reads TGTGCCAGCAGCCCCCTGGACACGCGTGACGAGCAGTACTTC.

This clonotype was counted once. The V call is TRBV30, the J call TRBJ2-7, with D perhaps TRBD1 or TRBD2 (5 bases each). The V end was cut by 7 bases, the J end by 0 bases, with 19 bases between. From germline, CDR1 is GTSNPN and CDR2 SVGIG (reference sequence). The CDR3 length is 15 residues. In DNA, the CDR3 is TGTGCCTCTAGCCCCACTCGAGGGACCTCCTACGAGCAGTACTTC. Protein product: CASSPTRGTSYEQYF. The entire variable domain, with the rest obtained from reference TRBV30 and TRBJ2-7, is as follows: SQTIHQWPATLVQPVGSPLSLECTVEGTSNPNLYWYRQAAGRGLQLLFYSVGIGQISSEVPQNLSASRPQDRQFILSSKKLLLSDSGFYLCASSPTRGTSYEQYFGPGTRLTVT.

This clonotype occurred a few times. The chain links TRBV7-2 to TRBJ2-7; no clear D gene. V was pared by 2 bases and J by 4 bases, with 9 bases between. Germline CDR1 reads SGHTA; CDR2 reads FQGNSA. This CDR3 spans 13 amino acids. CDR3 amino acids: CASSLRQSYEQYF. CDR3 in DNA: TGTGCCAGCAGCTTAAGGCAGTCGTACGAGCAGTACTTC.

J is TRBJ2-5 and V is TRBV2; 8 nucleotides match TRBD1. V shed 8 bases, J shed 0 bases, and the junction held 5 bases outside the gene matches. Germline-derived CDR1 and CDR2 are SNHLY and FYNNEI. The CDR3 is 14 amino acids. In nucleotides, the CDR3 is TGTGCCAGCCGCCCGGACAGGGACCAAGAGACCCAGTACTTC. This codes for CASRPDRDQETQYF.

The chain links TRBV7-9 to TRBJ1-1, with 11 nucleotides matching TRBD1. The CDR3 contains 15 residues. Germline values: CDR1 SEHNR, CDR2 FQNEAQ (reference sequence). Trimming cost V 5 bases and J 11 bases; bases outside gene matches: 13. Here the CDR3 DNA reads TGTGCCAGCAGCAATCGGGACAGGGGGACCCTTGGGGCTTTCTTT. This gives the protein CASSNRDRGTLGAFF.

V gene TRBV4-3 combines with J gene TRBJ1-2, with D possibly matching TRBD1 (5 bases). The V end lost 3 bases, the J end lost 3 bases, and 14 bases lay between the germline ends. The CDR3 consists of 15 residues. The germline V gene has CDR1 LGHNA and CDR2 YSLEER. In DNA form, the CDR3 reads TGCGCCAGCAGCCAGGGGGAAGGGACCCACTATGGCTACACCTTC. Protein: CASSQGEGTHYGYTF.

This chain connects TRBV30 to TRBJ1-6; D perhaps matches TRBD1 (5 bases). Trimming stripped 1 base from V and 3 bases from J, with 7 bases between. From germline, CDR1 is GTSNPN and CDR2 SVGIG (reference sequence). The CDR3 spans 14 residues. The CDR3 reads CAWSEGHYNSPLHF. DNA for the CDR3: TGTGCCTGGAGTGAGGGGCACTATAATTCACCCCTCCACTTT.

This clonotype was observed a single time. V usage is TRBV30 and J usage is TRBJ1-4; 7 bases match TRBD1. From germline, CDR1 is GTSNPN and CDR2 SVGIG (reference sequence). The CDR3 runs 13 residues. V shed 7 bases, J shed 7 bases, and the junction held 9 bases outside the gene matches. The CDR3 sequence: CASLGGMGEKLFF. The CDR3 DNA follows: TGTGCCTCGTTAGGGGGCATGGGTGAAAAACTGTTTTTT.

This clonotype was detected only once. The chain has TRBV6-5 and TRBJ2-1; D is possibly TRBD2 (5 bases). Trimming took off 2 bases at V and 7 bases at J, with 12 bases between the two ends. The CDR3 is 14 amino acids. Germline CDR1 MNHEY, CDR2 SVGAGI. For the CDR3, the DNA is TGTGCCAGCAGTTACAGTGGTAGCGTTAATGAGCAGTTCTTC. It codes for CASSYSGSVNEQFF.

The chain recombines TRBV6-1 with TRBJ2-7; 9 positions match TRBD1. The CDR3 runs to 17 residues. The trim removed 6 bases at V and 1 base at J, leaving 13 bases unmatched. Per germline, CDR1 MNHNS and CDR2 SASEGT. In nucleotides, the CDR3 is TGTGCCAGCAGCAGCCTTGGACAGGGGCCCAAGTCCTACGAGCAGTACTTC. Translation gives CASSSLGQGPKSYEQYF.

V is TRBV18 and J is TRBJ2-7; TRBD1 is a possible D gene (6 bases). Germline V lookup: CDR1 KGHSH, CDR2 LQKENI. V was pared by 4 bases and J by 7 bases, with 8 bases between. The CDR3 runs 11 residues. For the CDR3, the DNA is TGTGCCAGCTCACTAGACAGGGAGCAGTACTTC. Its translation is CASSLDREQYF.